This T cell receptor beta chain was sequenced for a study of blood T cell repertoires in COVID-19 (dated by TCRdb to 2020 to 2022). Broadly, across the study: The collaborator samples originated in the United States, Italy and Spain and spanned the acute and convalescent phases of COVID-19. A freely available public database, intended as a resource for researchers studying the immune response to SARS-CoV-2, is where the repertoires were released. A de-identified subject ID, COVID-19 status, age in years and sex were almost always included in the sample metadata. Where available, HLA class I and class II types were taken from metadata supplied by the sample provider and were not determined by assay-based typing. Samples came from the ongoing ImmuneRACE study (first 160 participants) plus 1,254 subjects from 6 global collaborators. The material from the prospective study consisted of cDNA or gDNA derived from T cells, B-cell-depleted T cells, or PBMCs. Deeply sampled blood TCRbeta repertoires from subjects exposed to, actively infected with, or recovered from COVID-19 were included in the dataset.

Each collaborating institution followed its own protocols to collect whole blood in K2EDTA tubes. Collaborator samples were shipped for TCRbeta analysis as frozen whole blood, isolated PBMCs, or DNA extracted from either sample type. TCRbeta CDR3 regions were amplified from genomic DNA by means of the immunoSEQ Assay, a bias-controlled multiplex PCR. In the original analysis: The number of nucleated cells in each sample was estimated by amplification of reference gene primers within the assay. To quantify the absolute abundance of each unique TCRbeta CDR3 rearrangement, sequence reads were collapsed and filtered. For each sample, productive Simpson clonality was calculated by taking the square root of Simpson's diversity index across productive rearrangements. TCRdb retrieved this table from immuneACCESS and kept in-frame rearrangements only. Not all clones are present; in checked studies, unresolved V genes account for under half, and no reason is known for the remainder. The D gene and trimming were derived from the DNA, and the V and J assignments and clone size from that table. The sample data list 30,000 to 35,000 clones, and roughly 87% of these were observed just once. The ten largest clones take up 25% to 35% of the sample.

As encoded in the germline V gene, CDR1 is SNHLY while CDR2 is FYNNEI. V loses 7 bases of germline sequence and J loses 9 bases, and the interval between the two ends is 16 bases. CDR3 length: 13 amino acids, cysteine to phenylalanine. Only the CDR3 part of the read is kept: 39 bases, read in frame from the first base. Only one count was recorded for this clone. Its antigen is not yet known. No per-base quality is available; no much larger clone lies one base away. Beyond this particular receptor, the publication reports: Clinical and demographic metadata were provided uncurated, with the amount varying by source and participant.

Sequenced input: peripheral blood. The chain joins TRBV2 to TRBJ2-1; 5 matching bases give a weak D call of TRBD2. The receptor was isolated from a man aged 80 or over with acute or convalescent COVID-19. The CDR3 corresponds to CASNLAGGGEQFF. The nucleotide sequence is TGTGCCAGCAACCTAGCCGGTGGTGGTGAGCAGTTCTTC.